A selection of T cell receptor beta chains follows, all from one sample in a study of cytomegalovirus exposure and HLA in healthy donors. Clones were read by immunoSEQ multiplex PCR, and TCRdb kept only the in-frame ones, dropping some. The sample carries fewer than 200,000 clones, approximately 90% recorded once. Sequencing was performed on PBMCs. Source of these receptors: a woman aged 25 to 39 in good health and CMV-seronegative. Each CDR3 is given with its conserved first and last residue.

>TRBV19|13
CATSPGVNTEAFF
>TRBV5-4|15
CASSLVGTSGGELFF
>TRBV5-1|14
CASSLGGGANVLTF
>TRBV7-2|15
CASSLQGTEFYEQYF
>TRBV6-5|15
CASSPDRGPSGVYTF
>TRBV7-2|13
CASSLAEADTQYF
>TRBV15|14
CATSTQGVRETQYF
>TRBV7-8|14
CASSFTGTSYEQYF
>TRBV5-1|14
CASSYGTDNEKLFF
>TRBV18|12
CASSSRVYEQYF
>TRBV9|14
CARSDGGTSYEQYF
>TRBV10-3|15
CAISGQDRGQNIQYF
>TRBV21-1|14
CASRRDRGDYEQYF
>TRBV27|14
CASSLQGGQQPQHF
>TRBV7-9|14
CASSLNTANTEAFF
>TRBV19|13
CASSIGLVNEQFF
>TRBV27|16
CASSRQGFTQSYGYTF
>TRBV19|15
CASSAPGTGQETQYF
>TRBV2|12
CASNFPAGELFF
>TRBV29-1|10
CSTSGNGYTF
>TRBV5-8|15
CASSLATGSGNTIYF
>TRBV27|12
CASAGQDQPQHF
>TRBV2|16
CASSPWTGASGNTIYF
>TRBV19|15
CASSIEAGPHQPQHF